The present TCR beta chain was sequenced within a study of blood T cell repertoires in COVID-19. The wider study: Samples of COVID-19 (acute and convalescent) were obtained from the United States, Italy and Spain.

As processed by the authors: Reference gene primer amplification gave nucleated cell count estimates. Repertoires were generated with immunoSEQ multiplex PCR, while TCRdb's copy carries only in-frame clones and drops some. That table furnishes V, J and clone size, whereas the DNA furnished D and trimming. The sample consists of about 280,000 clones, nearly 90% of them appearing once. The study assigned cohorts using participant-reported clinical history. The CDR3 runs to 13 residues. The V gene end was trimmed by 5 bases and the J gene end by 6 bases; junction bases not matched to a gene: 6. The J gene is TRBJ1-2, the V gene TRBV12-3 or TRBV12-4, with TRBD1 matching 7 bases. The sequenced sample was PBMCs or T cells enriched from blood (not recorded which). This TCR came from a woman younger than 30 with acute COVID-19. Here the CDR3 reads CASSIDRAHGYTF. The DNA of the CDR3 is TGTGCCAGCAGTATAGACAGGGCTCATGGCTACACCTTC.